The 9 T cell receptor beta chains presented below share a single source sample, sequenced in a study of T cell responses to AZD1222 COVID-19 vaccine. Here immunoSEQ multiplex PCR was the method, and the copy in TCRdb shows in-frame clones only, minus some. The repertoire holds approximately 200,000 clones, with roughly nine tenths as singletons. This sample comprised peripheral blood, obtained 28 days after the second AZD1222 dose. These receptors originate from an adult who received the AZD1222 COVID-19 vaccine.

J is TRBJ2-5 and V is TRBV19; possible D gene TRBD2, 5 bases. The CDR3 has 13 residues. The V end was cut by 3 bases, the J end by 3 bases, with 8 bases between. The V gene's germline CDR1 is LNHDA and CDR2 SQIVND (reference sequence). The CDR3 nucleotides read TGTGCCAGTAGTATTACGAGGGAAGAGACCCAGTACTTC. It codes for CASSITREETQYF.

Sample share makes this clone medium-sized (0.01 to 0.1%). The rearrangement links TRBV2 to TRBJ1-3, with D possibly TRBD1 on 5 matching bases. The germline V gene encodes CDR1 SNHLY and CDR2 FYNNEI. The V end was cut by 6 bases, the J end by 0 bases, with 9 bases between. The CDR3 is made up of 14 amino acids. CDR3 sequence: CASRGDISGNTIYF. The CDR3 DNA sequence: TGTGCCAGCAGGGGGGATATCTCTGGAAACACCATATATTTT.

This clone was counted a single time. The CDR3 coding sequence is TGTGCCAGCAGCTTAGGAGGGACCCCCATCCACAGCTCCTACGAGCAGTACTTC. It yields the protein CASSLGGTPIHSSYEQYF. V usage is TRBV7-6 and J usage is TRBJ2-7; D is possibly TRBD1 or TRBD2 (5 bases each). CDR3 size: 18 residues. Trimming took off 1 base at V and 0 bases at J, with 19 bases between the two ends. CDR1 and CDR2 (germline): SGHVS, FNYEAQ.

As regards this clone: This CDR3 is also generated by other DNA sequences in the sample. The rearrangement uses TRBV27 and TRBJ2-3; no clear D gene. CDR3 length: 13 amino acids. The germline gives CDR1 MNHEY, CDR2 SMNVEV (reference sequence). The V end was cut by 3 bases, the J end by 1 base, with 5 bases between. The CDR3 loop is CASSLWGTDTQYF. The CDR3 DNA follows: TGTGCCAGCAGTTTGTGGGGCACAGATACGCAGTATTTT.

The chain couples TRBV6-6 to TRBJ2-1, with 16 positions matching TRBD2. This CDR3 region has 19 residues. Germline CDR1 reads MNHNY; CDR2 reads SVGAGI (reference sequence). Trimming took 5 bases from V and 2 from J; bases not matched to a gene: 9. CDR3 amino acids: CASSRSPGTSGRAYNEQFF. DNA for the CDR3: TGTGCCAGCAGTCGTTCCCCCGGGACTAGCGGGAGGGCCTACAATGAGCAGTTCTTC.

The V call is TRBV10-2, the J call TRBJ1-2; D is unclear. The CDR3 has 14 residues. Germline V lookup: CDR1 WSHSY, CDR2 SAAADI. Trimming took 3 bases from V and 0 from J, leaving 8 bases between them. The CDR3 DNA sequence: TGCGCCAGCAGTGATCTGGGAGCTAACTATGGCTACACCTTC. This translates into CASSDLGANYGYTF.

A few counts support this clone. The chain links TRBV2 to TRBJ1-5; 7 positions agree with TRBD1. The V gene's germline CDR1 is SNHLY and CDR2 FYNNEI. J lost 0 bases, V lost 6 bases, and 11 bases had no gene match. The CDR3 runs 17 residues. The CDR3 here is CASRVTKGTDSNQPQHF. The CDR3 DNA reads TGTGCCAGCAGGGTGACTAAAGGGACAGATAGCAATCAGCCCCAGCATTTT.

The rearrangement links TRBV6-1 to TRBJ2-4; perhaps TRBD1 as D (6 bases). V dropped 1 base and J dropped 4 bases, with 11 bases sitting between them. The germline V gene has CDR1 MNHNS and CDR2 SASEGT. CDR3 length: 15 residues. The CDR3 spells CASSEDRRGKNIQYF. The CDR3 DNA reads as TGTGCCAGCAGTGAAGACCGAAGGGGGAAAAACATTCAGTACTTC.

The chain is built from TRBV6-2 or TRBV6-3 and TRBJ2-1, with D unclear. Between the trimmed V and J ends, which lost 7 bases and 6 bases, there was a span of 7 bases. The CDR3 extends over 11 amino acids. Germline V gene data show CDR1 as MNHEY and CDR2 as SVGEGT. The CDR3 is CASINSNEQFF. CDR3 nucleotide sequence: TGTGCCAGCATTAACTCCAATGAGCAGTTCTTC.